Listed here are 30 T cell receptor beta chains from one sample, sequenced in a study of blood T cell repertoires in COVID-19. Here immunoSEQ multiplex PCR was the method, and the copy in TCRdb shows in-frame clones only, minus some. The data contain about 260,000 clones, roughly 88% of them singletons. The sequencing sample was made of peripheral blood. These receptors came from a woman in her sixties or seventies with COVID-19, enrolled during active disease.

This chain links TRBV6-5 with TRBJ2-7; 11 positions match TRBD2. The germline CDR1 and CDR2 sequences are MNHEY and SVGAGI. The CDR3 runs 15 residues. V dropped 8 bases and J dropped 2; count of bases not matched to a gene: 8. The CDR3 reads CASASGRSGTYEQYF. CDR3 sequence (DNA): TGTGCCAGCGCTAGCGGGAGGTCTGGTACCTACGAGCAGTACTTC.

The rearrangement joins TRBV19 to TRBJ1-5; 7 bases fit TRBD1. The germline CDR1 and CDR2 sequences are LNHDA and SQIVND (reference sequence). CDR3 size: 15 residues. The V gene end was trimmed by 5 bases and the J gene end by 2 bases; junction bases not matched to a gene: 6. This chain's CDR3 is CASSDRDGGNQPQHF. CDR3 sequence (DNA): TGTGCCAGTAGTGACAGGGATGGGGGCAATCAGCCCCAGCATTTT. Supplemented by reference TRBV19 and TRBJ1-5, the full variable domain reads DGGITQSPKYLFRKEGQNVTLSCEQNLNHDAMYWYRQDPGQGLRLIYYSQIVNDFQKGDIAEGYSVSREKKESFPLTVTSAQKNPTAFYLCASSDRDGGNQPQHFGDGTRLSIL.

The CDR3 DNA reads TGTGCCTGGTCGATAGCGGGAGCCTCCTACAATGAGCAGTTCTTC. Its protein product is CAWSIAGASYNEQFF. V is TRBV30 and J is TRBJ2-1; TRBD2 aligns across 9 bases. V lost 5 bases and J lost 0; bases outside the gene matches: 5. Germline V gives CDR1 GTSNPN, CDR2 SVGIG (reference sequence). This CDR3 comprises 15 residues.

This clone appeared once. The chain employs TRBV4-1 and TRBJ1-6; 9 bases match TRBD1. From germline, CDR1 is MGHRA and CDR2 YSYEKL. Germline trimming cut 3 bases from V and 0 bases from J; bases unmatched to any gene: 6. The CDR3 consists of 18 residues. The CDR3 loop is CASSQNPTGGSYNSPLHF. In nucleotides, the CDR3 is TGCGCCAGCAGCCAGAACCCGACAGGGGGCTCCTATAATTCACCCCTCCACTTT.

The table lists this clone with a count of one. This chain links TRBV6-5 with TRBJ1-5, with D hard to call. In germline, CDR1 is MNHEY, CDR2 SVGAGI. This CDR3 is built from 15 residues. V lost 0 bases, J lost 5 bases, and 11 bases lay in between. As DNA, the CDR3 is TGTGCCAGCAGTTACTCTGCGGAGGGCGATCAGCCCCAGCATTTT. This encodes CASSYSAEGDQPQHF.

V is TRBV30 and J is TRBJ2-7, with D perhaps matching TRBD2 (5 bases). This CDR3 comprises 12 residues. V lost 2 bases, J lost 4 bases, and 9 bases lay in between. The germline V gene has CDR1 GTSNPN and CDR2 SVGIG (reference sequence). For the CDR3, the DNA is TGTGCCTGGAGTAGGGAGTTTTACGAGCAGTACTTC. Protein: CAWSREFYEQYF.

V gene TRBV28 combines with J gene TRBJ2-2; the D is unclear. This CDR3 spans 14 amino acids. CDR1 and CDR2 (germline): MDHEN, SYDVKM. V lost 10 bases, J lost 2 bases, and 14 bases lay in between. The CDR3 DNA reads TGTGCCACCAACAAAAAAACAAACACCGGGGAGCTGTTTTTT. Its translation is CATNKKTNTGELFF.

V is TRBV14 and J is TRBJ2-7; TRBD2 agrees at 10 bases. The CDR3 is 15 amino acids. Trimming cost V 1 base and J 6 bases; bases outside gene matches: 6. From germline, CDR1 is SGHDN and CDR2 FVKESK. The DNA for the CDR3 is TGTGCCAGCAGCCAAGGTCCTAGCGGGAGCCGCGAGCAGTACTTC. Translated: CASSQGPSGSREQYF.

This sequence joins TRBV11-2 and TRBJ1-1, with 7 bases that match TRBD1. Germline V gene data show CDR1 as SGHAT and CDR2 as FQNNGV. The CDR3 has 15 amino acids. Trimming at V came to 1 base and at J to 3 bases, leaving 5 bases not matched to a gene. The CDR3 region is CASSLGSTGDTEAFF. CDR3 sequence (DNA): TGTGCCAGCAGCTTAGGTTCTACAGGGGACACTGAAGCTTTCTTT.

This sequence joins TRBV7-8 and TRBJ2-7; a weak D match, TRBD2 (6 bases). The V gene lost 5 bases and the J gene lost 4 bases, with 21 bases spanning the gap. This CDR3 comprises 16 residues. The germline gives CDR1 SGHVS, CDR2 FQNEAQ. The CDR3 spells CASSRRLEEGRYEQYF. DNA for the CDR3: TGTGCCAGCAGCCGGCGCTTAGAGGAGGGGCGGTACGAGCAGTACTTC.

The rearrangement uses TRBV11-3 and TRBJ2-5, with 14 nucleotides matching TRBD2. V shed 3 bases and J 7 bases; nucleotides not matched to a gene: 7. Germline loops: CDR1 SGHNT, CDR2 YENEEA. The CDR3 length is 16 residues. The CDR3 sequence is CASSLGLAGVAVTQYF. Here the CDR3 DNA reads TGTGCCAGCAGCTTGGGACTAGCGGGAGTGGCCGTGACCCAGTACTTC.

The V gene is TRBV5-6, the J gene TRBJ1-5, with TRBD1 matching 8 bases. This CDR3 spans 15 amino acids. V dropped 4 bases and J dropped 6; count of bases not matched to a gene: 9. Germline CDR1 and CDR2: SGHDT and YYEEEE. CDR3 loop: CASSLTQGAGQPQHF. The DNA of the CDR3 is TGTGCCAGCAGCCTCACCCAGGGGGCAGGTCAGCCCCAGCATTTT.

The J gene is TRBJ2-5, the V gene TRBV6-2 or TRBV6-3; D is perhaps TRBD2 (5 bases). CDR3 length: 14 amino acids. Germline CDR1 MNHEY, CDR2 SVGEGT. The germline V and J ends were trimmed by 6 bases and 3 bases, with 14 bases remaining between them. In DNA, the CDR3 is TGTGCCAGCAGCTGGCATTTCGGGGAAGAGACCCAGTACTTC. It translates to CASSWHFGEETQYF.

This chain connects TRBV6-2 or TRBV6-3 to TRBJ2-7, with D maybe TRBD2 (6 bases). The CDR3 runs 17 residues. Trimming pared 3 bases from V and 6 bases from J, leaving 24 bases between. Germline V gives CDR1 MNHEY, CDR2 SVGEGT. CDR3 DNA sequence: TGTGCCAGCAGTTATTTTCGTTTCGGGGGAGGCTCGTCCGAGCAGTACTTC. Translated, it gives CASSYFRFGGGSSEQYF.

This clone has a handful of counts. The gene calls are TRBV4-1 and TRBJ2-7; 8 nucleotides agree with TRBD2. With V trimmed by 0 bases and J by 3 bases, 10 bases remained unmatched. Per the germline V gene, CDR1 is MGHRA and CDR2 is YSYEKL. The CDR3 consists of 17 residues. DNA of the CDR3: TGCGCCAGCAGCCAAGACGGACACGGGAGGGTTTACTACGAGCAGTACTTC. Translating it yields CASSQDGHGRVYYEQYF.

The chain links TRBV2 to TRBJ1-2; D is unclear. Germline lookup yields CDR1 SNHLY and CDR2 FYNNEI. The CDR3 consists of 13 residues. Trimming took off 2 bases at V and 3 bases at J, with 7 bases between the two ends. CDR3 loop: CASSENGDYGYTF. Written as DNA, the CDR3 is TGTGCCAGCAGTGAAAACGGGGACTATGGCTACACCTTC.

The chain employs TRBV11-1 and TRBJ1-6, with 8 bases that match TRBD1. The CDR3 is 16 residues long. Germline V gene lookup returns CDR1 SGHAT and CDR2 FQDESV (reference sequence). J was trimmed by 7 bases and V by 1 base; bases with no gene match: 6. The chain's CDR3 is CASSLDDRGYNSPLHF. The CDR3 DNA sequence: TGTGCCAGCAGCTTAGACGACAGGGGTTACAATTCACCCCTCCACTTT.

The gene calls are TRBV19 and TRBJ1-2, with TRBD1 as a possible D gene (6 bases). With 6 bases removed from V and 3 bases from J, the gap between germline ends came to 8 bases. The CDR3 covers 12 residues. CDR1 is LNHDA and CDR2 is SQIVND in the germline V gene (reference sequence). CDR3: CASSWTDYGYTF. DNA of the CDR3: TGTGCCAGTAGCTGGACAGACTATGGCTACACCTTC.

The chain combines TRBV27 with TRBJ2-1; D is perhaps TRBD1 (6 bases). CDR3 size: 14 residues. The V end lost 6 bases, the J end lost 4 bases, and 13 bases lay between the germline ends. The germline V gene encodes CDR1 MNHEY and CDR2 SMNVEV (reference sequence). The CDR3 spells CASRPGQPYNEQFF. DNA for the CDR3: TGTGCCAGCAGACCCGGACAGCCTTACAATGAGCAGTTCTTC.

The chain combines TRBV9 with TRBJ2-7; 9 nucleotides align to TRBD1. The CDR3 has 13 amino acids. V lost 5 bases, J lost 5 bases, and 5 bases stayed unmatched. Looked up from germline, CDR1 is SGDLS and CDR2 is YYNGEE. This CDR3 is CASRGTGSHEQYF. The DNA for the CDR3 is TGTGCCAGCAGGGGGACAGGGTCCCACGAGCAGTACTTC.

The chain carries TRBV3-1 (or the pseudogene TRBV3-2) and TRBJ2-7, with TRBD1 as a possible D gene (6 bases). The CDR3 loop spans 14 amino acids. Per germline, CDR1 LGHDT and CDR2 YNNKEL (reference sequence). The ends were cut back, 4 bases at V and 2 bases at J, with 12 bases in the middle. CDR3 region: CASSPQGRTYEQYF. CDR3 coding DNA: TGTGCCAGCAGCCCACAGGGTAGAACCTACGAGCAGTACTTC.

The V and J genes are TRBV24-1 and TRBJ2-2, with D possibly being TRBD2 (7 bases). The germline CDR1 and CDR2 sequences are KGHDR and SFDVKD. There are 15 residues in the CDR3. Trimming took 4 bases from V and 6 from J, leaving 14 bases between them. The CDR3 region has the DNA TGTGCCACCAGTGAGGGGGGGCGGGACGCCGGGGAGCTGTTTTTT. Its protein product is CATSEGGRDAGELFF.

V is TRBV18 and J is TRBJ1-6; 11 bases align to TRBD1. The CDR3 sequence is 14 residues long. Germline V CDR1 and CDR2: KGHSH, LQKENI. The junction had 2 bases not matched to a gene; V was cut back by 8 bases and J by 5 bases. The CDR3 bases are TGTGCCAGCGGACAGGGGGCGGATAATTCACCCCTCCACTTT. Translation: CASGQGADNSPLHF.

CDR3 sequence reads: CASSQDNRGVNQPQHF. For the CDR3, the DNA is TGTGCCAGCAGCCAAGATAACAGGGGAGTCAATCAGCCCCAGCATTTT. The chain has TRBV3-1 (or the pseudogene TRBV3-2) and TRBJ1-5; 7 bases are a match to TRBD1. After removal of 0 bases from V and 3 bases from J, the junction contained 5 bases not matched to a gene. The CDR3 totals 16 residues. Germline V lookup: CDR1 LGHDT, CDR2 YNNKEL (reference sequence).

The rearrangement uses TRBV5-6 and TRBJ1-2, with 9 bases identical to TRBD1. CDR3 size: 15 residues. CDR1 SGHDT and CDR2 YYEEEE come from the germline V gene. With V trimmed by 0 bases and J by 7 bases, 7 bases remained unmatched. The CDR3 is CASSLAPQGAGGYTF. In DNA form, the CDR3 reads TGTGCCAGCAGCTTGGCCCCACAGGGGGCAGGTGGCTACACCTTC. The complete variable domain, with remaining parts taken from reference TRBV5-6 and TRBJ1-2, reads DAGVTQSPTHLIKTRGQQVTLRCSPKSGHDTVSWYQQALGQGPQFIFQYYEEEERQRGNFPDRFSGHQFPNYSSELNVNALLLGDSALYLCASSLAPQGAGGYTFGSGTRLTVV.

The chain recombines TRBV28 with TRBJ1-1; the D is unclear. V lost 5 bases, J lost 0 bases, and 13 bases lay in between. This CDR3 spans 15 amino acids. Looked up from germline, CDR1 is MDHEN and CDR2 is SYDVKM. CDR3 loop: CASSTYSRMNTEAFF. CDR3 bases: TGTGCCAGCAGTACATACAGCAGAATGAACACTGAAGCTTTCTTT.

V gene TRBV18 combines with J gene TRBJ2-2; 8 bases map to TRBD1. Trimming at V came to 4 bases and at J to 6 bases, leaving 7 bases not matched to a gene. The germline V gene encodes CDR1 KGHSH and CDR2 LQKENI. The CDR3 is 15 amino acids. CDR3 bases: TGTGCCAGCTCACGCGGACAGGGACAGGCCGGGGAGCTGTTTTTT. Residues: CASSRGQGQAGELFF. The whole variable domain, filled in from reference TRBV18 and TRBJ2-2, reads NAGVMQNPRHLVRRRGQEARLRCSPMKGHSHVYWYRQLPEEGLKFMVYLQKENIIDESGMPKERFSAEFPKEGPSILRIQQVVRGDSAAYFCASSRGQGQAGELFFGEGSRLTVL.

The chain employs TRBV6-1 and TRBJ1-2; D might be TRBD1 (5 bases). Germline CDR1 reads MNHNS; CDR2 reads SASEGT. The CDR3 length is 15 residues. Trimming removed 2 bases at V and 7 bases at J, with 17 bases between. The CDR3 DNA reads as TGTGCCAGCAGTGAAAGAGCAGGGAAAGGGCCTGGCTACACCTTC. This encodes CASSERAGKGPGYTF.

This clone was seen just once. The CDR3 region has the DNA TGTGCCAGCAGCCAAGATAGATTCGGTATGGATACGCAGTATTTT. Its translation: CASSQDRFGMDTQYF. The chain recombines TRBV3-1 (or the pseudogene TRBV3-2) with TRBJ2-3; D gene uncertain. Trimming took off 0 bases at V and 6 bases at J, with 13 bases between the two ends. Germline V gene lookup returns CDR1 LGHDT and CDR2 YNNKEL (reference sequence). The CDR3 runs to 15 residues.

The rearrangement uses TRBV9 and TRBJ2-3; 7 nucleotides match TRBD1. The CDR3 contains 16 residues. V trimming: 0 bases; J trimming: 9 bases; junction bases outside the gene matches: 13. Germline V lookup: CDR1 SGDLS, CDR2 YYNGEE. The CDR3 here is CASSVERGQTFETQYF. The CDR3 DNA reads as TGTGCCAGCAGCGTAGAACGGGGACAGACCTTCGAAACGCAGTATTTT.